This entry is about one T cell receptor (beta chain). In the authors' methods: Researchers report that nucleated cell counts were estimated from reference gene primer amplification. Using immunoSEQ multiplex PCR, the repertoire was profiled, and TCRdb retains in-frame clones only, with some absent. V and J calls and clone size come straight from that table; D and trimming were deduced from the DNA. Found here are fewer than 250,000 clones, 84% of them singletons; the top ten hold roughly a tenth. The germline V gene encodes CDR1 SGHTA and CDR2 FQGNSA. V was pared by 3 bases and J by 1 base, with 5 bases of the junction left unmatched. The CDR3 contains 15 residues. The sample comes from a study of blood T cell repertoires in COVID-19. Study in general: Collection of acute and convalescent COVID-19 samples took place in the United States, Italy and Spain.

This TCR was sampled from a woman over 75 with COVID-19, enrolled during active disease. Source material: peripheral blood. The chain employs TRBV7-2 and TRBJ1-1; TRBD1 matches at 7 bases. CDR3 sequence (DNA): TGTGCCAGCAGCTTCAGACAGGGTCCGAACACTGAAGCTTTCTTT. Its protein is CASSFRQGPNTEAFF.